Sequencing of this TCR beta chain was carried out in a study of T cell responses to AZD1222 COVID-19 vaccine. The protocol was immunoSEQ multiplex PCR, while the TCRdb copy is restricted to in-frame clones and leaves out a portion. The sample includes over 120,000 clones, 85% to 90% of them seen just once. CDR3 size: 14 residues. Germline V lookup: CDR1 SNHLY, CDR2 FYNNEI. V was cut by 8 bases and J by 3 bases, with 17 bases left in between. The TCR originated in an adult in good health. The sample in question was peripheral blood, obtained on day 0 of AZD1222 vaccination. This rearrangement joins TRBV2 to TRBJ2-7, with D unclear. In DNA form, the CDR3 reads TGTGCCAGCGCCCGGGTTCCGAATTTCTACGAGCAGTACTTC. Protein product: CASARVPNFYEQYF.